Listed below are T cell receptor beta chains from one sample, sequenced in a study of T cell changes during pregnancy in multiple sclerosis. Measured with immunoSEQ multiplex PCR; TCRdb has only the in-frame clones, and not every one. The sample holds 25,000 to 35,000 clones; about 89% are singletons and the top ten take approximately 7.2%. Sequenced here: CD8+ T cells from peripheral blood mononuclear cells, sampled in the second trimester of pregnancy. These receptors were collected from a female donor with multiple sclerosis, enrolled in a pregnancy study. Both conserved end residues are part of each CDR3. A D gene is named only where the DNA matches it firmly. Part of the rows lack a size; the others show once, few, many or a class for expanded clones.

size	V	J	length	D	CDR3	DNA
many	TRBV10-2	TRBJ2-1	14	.	CASSDLRGFNEQFF	TGCGCCAGCAGCGACTTACGCGGGTTTAATGAGCAGTTCTTC
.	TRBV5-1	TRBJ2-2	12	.	CASSFNTGELFF	TGCGCCAGCAGCTTTAATACCGGGGAGCTGTTTTTT
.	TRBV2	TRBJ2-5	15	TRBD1	CASSVGTGGGETQYF	TGTGCCAGCAGTGTCGGGACAGGGGGCGGGGAGACCCAGTACTTC
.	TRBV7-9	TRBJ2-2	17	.	CASSSFGPEGNTGELFF	TGTGCCAGCAGCTCCTTCGGACCGGAGGGGAACACCGGGGAGCTGTTTTTT
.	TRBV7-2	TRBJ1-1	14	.	CASSLVLEDTEAFF	TGTGCCAGCAGCTTAGTTTTAGAAGACACTGAAGCTTTCTTT
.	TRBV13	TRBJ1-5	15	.	CASSLMGERNQPQHF	TGTGCCAGCAGCTTGATGGGAGAGCGCAATCAGCCCCAGCATTTT
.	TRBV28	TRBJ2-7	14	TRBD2	CASSSPGLAPEQYF	TGTGCCAGCAGTTCCCCGGGACTAGCTCCCGAGCAGTACTTC
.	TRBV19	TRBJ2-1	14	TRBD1	CASSYRGPYNEQFF	TGTGCCAGTAGTTACAGGGGACCCTACAATGAGCAGTTCTTC
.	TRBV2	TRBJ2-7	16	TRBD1	CASSESGGQGVYEQYF	TGTGCCAGCAGTGAAAGCGGAGGACAGGGGGTCTACGAGCAGTACTTC
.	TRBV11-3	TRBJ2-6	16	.	CASSPPRGSGANVLTF	TGTGCCAGCAGCCCCCCCCGAGGCTCTGGGGCCAACGTCCTGACTTTC
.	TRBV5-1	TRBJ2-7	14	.	CASSLVGGLYEQYF	TGCGCCAGCAGCTTGGTCGGGGGTCTCTACGAGCAGTACTTC
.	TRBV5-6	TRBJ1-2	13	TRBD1	CASSHQGANGYTF	TGTGCCAGCAGCCACCAGGGGGCGAATGGCTACACCTTC
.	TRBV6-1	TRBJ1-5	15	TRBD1	CASSGQVYSNQPQHF	TGTGCCAGCAGCGGACAGGTTTATAGCAATCAGCCCCAGCATTTT
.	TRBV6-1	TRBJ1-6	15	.	CASSEARQGGSPLHF	TGTGCCAGCAGTGAAGCGCGCCAGGGCGGATCACCCCTCCACTTT
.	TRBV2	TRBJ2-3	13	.	CASRPLESDTQYF	TGTGCCAGCAGGCCACTAGAGTCGGATACGCAGTATTTT
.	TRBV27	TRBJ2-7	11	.	CASSRGVEQYF	TGTGCCAGCAGTCGGGGTGTTGAGCAGTACTTC
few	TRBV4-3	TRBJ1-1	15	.	CASSQQSRGNTEAFF	TGCGCCAGCAGCCAACAATCCAGGGGGAACACTGAAGCTTTCTTT
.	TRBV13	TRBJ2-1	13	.	CASSLGEDNEQFF	TGTGCCAGCAGCTTAGGGGAGGACAATGAGCAGTTCTTC
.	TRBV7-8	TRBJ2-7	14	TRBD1	CASSGGQDRYEQYF	TGTGCCAGCAGCGGCGGACAGGACCGCTACGAGCAGTACTTC
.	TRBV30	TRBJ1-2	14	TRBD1	CAWTYGQGLYGYTF	TGTGCCTGGACTTACGGACAGGGTCTCTATGGCTACACCTTC
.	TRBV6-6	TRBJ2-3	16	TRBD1	CASKATSGTETDTQYF	TGTGCCAGCAAAGCTACCTCCGGGACAGAAACAGATACGCAGTATTTT
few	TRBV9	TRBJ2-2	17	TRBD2	CASSHSQAGGPAGELFF	TGTGCCAGCAGCCACTCTCAAGCGGGAGGGCCTGCCGGGGAGCTGTTTTTT
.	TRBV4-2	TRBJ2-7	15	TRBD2	CASSPGTSGPYEQYF	TGTGCCAGCAGCCCCGGGACTAGCGGCCCCTACGAGCAGTACTTC
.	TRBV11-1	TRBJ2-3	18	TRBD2	CASSLRATSGRFTDTQYF	TGTGCCAGCAGCTTAAGAGCGACTAGCGGGAGATTCACAGATACGCAGTATTTT
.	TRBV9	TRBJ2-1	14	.	CASSVGQSYNEQFF	TGTGCCAGCAGCGTAGGTCAGTCCTACAATGAGCAGTTCTTC
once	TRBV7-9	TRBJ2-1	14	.	CASSFAGINNEQFF	TGTGCCAGCAGCTTCGCAGGGATAAACAATGAGCAGTTCTTC
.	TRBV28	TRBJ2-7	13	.	CASSFSVAYEQYF	TGTGCCAGCAGTTTTAGCGTGGCCTACGAGCAGTACTTC
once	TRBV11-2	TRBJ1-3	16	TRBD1	CASSGWDSRGGNTIYF	TGTGCCAGCAGCGGATGGGACAGCCGCGGAGGAAACACCATATATTTT
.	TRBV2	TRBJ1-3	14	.	CASIGDSSGNTIYF	TGTGCCAGCATTGGAGATAGCTCTGGAAACACCATATATTTT
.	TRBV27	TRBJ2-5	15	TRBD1	CASSLSDRVLETQYF	TGTGCCAGCAGTTTATCGGACAGGGTATTAGAGACCCAGTACTTC
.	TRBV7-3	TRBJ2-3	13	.	CASSLTGLDTQYF	TGTGCCAGCAGCTTAACGGGACTAGATACGCAGTATTTT
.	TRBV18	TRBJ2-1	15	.	CASSPNTGYNNEQFF	TGTGCCAGCTCCCCGAATACAGGGTATAACAATGAGCAGTTCTTC
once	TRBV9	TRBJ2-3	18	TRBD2	CASSKPGLADGGADTQYF	TGTGCCAGCAGCAAGCCGGGACTAGCGGATGGAGGGGCAGATACGCAGTATTTT
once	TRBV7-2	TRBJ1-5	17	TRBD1	CASSASLNDRANQPQHF	TGTGCCAGCAGCGCCAGTTTAAATGACAGGGCTAATCAGCCCCAGCATTTT
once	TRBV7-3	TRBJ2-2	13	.	CASSDRNTGELFF	TGTGCCAGCAGCGACAGGAACACCGGGGAGCTGTTTTTT
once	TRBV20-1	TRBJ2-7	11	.	CSAKQGYEQYF	TGCAGTGCTAAACAGGGCTACGAGCAGTACTTC
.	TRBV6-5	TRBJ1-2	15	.	CASSYGQGTGYGYTF	TGTGCCAGCAGTTACGGTCAGGGAACCGGCTATGGCTACACCTTC
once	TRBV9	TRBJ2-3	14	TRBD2	CASSIRGGADTQYF	TGTGCCAGCAGCATTCGGGGGGGGGCAGATACGCAGTATTTT
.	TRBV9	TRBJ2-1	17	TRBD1	CASSEGQTTSSYNEQFF	TGTGCCAGCAGCGAGGGACAGACGACAAGCTCCTACAATGAGCAGTTCTTC
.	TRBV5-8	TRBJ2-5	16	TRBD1	CASSFQPGQGKETQYF	TGTGCCAGCAGCTTTCAACCGGGACAGGGAAAAGAGACCCAGTACTTC
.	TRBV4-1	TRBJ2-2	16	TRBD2	CASSPGLAGNTGELFF	TGCGCCAGCAGCCCTGGACTAGCGGGAAACACCGGGGAGCTGTTTTTT
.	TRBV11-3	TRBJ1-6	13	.	CASSLAYNSPLHF	TGTGCCAGCAGCTTAGCTTATAATTCACCCCTCCACTTT
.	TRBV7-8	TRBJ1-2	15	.	CASSPSIGPNYGYTF	TGTGCCAGCAGCCCCTCTATTGGTCCTAACTATGGCTACACCTTC
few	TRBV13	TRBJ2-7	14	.	CASSGGGGPYEQYF	TGTGCCAGCAGCGGTGGGGGGGGGCCCTACGAGCAGTACTTC
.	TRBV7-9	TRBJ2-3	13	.	CASSTASTDTQYF	TGTGCCAGCAGTACAGCTAGCACCGATACGCAGTATTTT
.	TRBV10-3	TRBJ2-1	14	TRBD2	CAISESSGVNEQFF	TGTGCCATCAGTGAGTCTAGCGGGGTCAATGAGCAGTTCTTC
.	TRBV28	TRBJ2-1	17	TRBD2	CASSLGLAGGPYNEQFF	TGTGCCAGCAGTCTGGGACTAGCGGGAGGACCATACAATGAGCAGTTCTTC
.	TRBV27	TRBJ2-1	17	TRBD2	CASSSRSSGSTYNEQFF	TGTGCCAGCAGTTCAAGATCTAGCGGTTCGACCTACAATGAGCAGTTCTTC